The 9 T cell receptor beta chains presented below share a single source sample, sequenced in a study of T cell responses to AZD1222 COVID-19 vaccine. Sequencing used immunoSEQ multiplex PCR; TCRdb keeps in-frame clones, though not all of them. The sample records roughly 160,000 clones, roughly nine tenths being singletons. Sequencing used peripheral blood, obtained on day 0 of AZD1222 vaccination. These receptors all come from an adult in good health.

This chain joins TRBV3-1 (or the pseudogene TRBV3-2) and TRBJ1-6; D is unclear. The V end lost 1 base, the J end lost 2 bases, and 9 bases lay between the germline ends. CDR3 length: 16 residues. Germline V lookup: CDR1 LGHDT, CDR2 YNNKEL (reference sequence). This CDR3 reads CASSQGEHTYNSPLHF. The DNA of the CDR3 is TGTGCCAGCAGCCAAGGCGAGCACACCTATAATTCACCCCTCCACTTT.

This rearrangement joins TRBV11-2 to TRBJ1-2; no reliable D call. Trimming removed 2 bases at V and 3 bases at J, with 4 bases between. The V gene's germline CDR1 is SGHAT and CDR2 FQNNGV. CDR3 length: 12 residues. The CDR3 reads CASSLSDYGYTF. The CDR3 DNA follows: TGTGCCAGCAGCTTATCGGACTATGGCTACACCTTC.

This clone was detected only once. The chain combines TRBV27 with TRBJ1-2; TRBD1 is a possible D gene (5 bases). V gave up 0 bases and J gave up 1 base, with 18 bases separating them. CDR3 size: 18 residues. Germline assignment: CDR1 MNHEY and CDR2 SMNVEV (reference sequence). The CDR3 protein is CASSLSIRAGPLNYGYTF. Here the CDR3 DNA reads TGTGCCAGCAGTTTATCGATAAGGGCAGGGCCCCTTAACTATGGCTACACCTTC.

The table lists this clone with a count of one. The chain recombines TRBV6-1 with TRBJ2-3, with D perhaps matching TRBD1 (6 bases). The CDR3 sequence is 17 residues long. V lost 1 base and J 0 bases, leaving 14 bases between the germline ends. Germline V gives CDR1 MNHNS, CDR2 SASEGT. CDR3 sequence (DNA): TGTGCCAGCAGTGAAGAGAAGGGACACTCTAGCACAGATACGCAGTATTTT. This sequence encodes CASSEEKGHSSTDTQYF.

CDR3 amino acids: CARIGSRYYGYTF. The DNA of the CDR3 is TGTGCCAGAATTGGGTCAAGGTACTATGGCTACACCTTC. The chain couples TRBV5-3 to TRBJ1-2; D is unresolved. TRBV5-3 is an ORF, and what it does is uncertain. The CDR3 consists of 13 residues. V lost 6 bases and J lost 3, with 12 bases in between.

The chain uses TRBV21-1 and TRBJ1-2. TRBV21-1 is shown as a pseudogene. This CDR3 region has 18 residues. The CDR3: CASSPVEAALLEYYGYTF. DNA for the CDR3: TGTGCCAGCAGCCCCGTGGAGGCTGCGCTCCTAGAATACTATGGCTACACCTTC.

In this sample, this clone turned up a few times. J is TRBJ2-2 and V is TRBV6-2 or TRBV6-3; D possibly uses TRBD1 or TRBD2 (5 bases each). The CDR3 is 14 amino acids. V was clipped by 1 base and J by 7 bases, with 10 bases between them. Germline V CDR1 and CDR2: MNHEY, SVGEGT. The CDR3 loop is CASSYWGSSGELFF. DNA for the CDR3: TGTGCCAGCAGTTACTGGGGGTCGAGCGGGGAGCTGTTTTTT.

This chain links TRBV5-1 with TRBJ2-1; TRBD2 agrees at 11 bases. Germline CDR1 is SGHRS and CDR2 is YFSETQ. The CDR3 has 18 residues. V dropped 0 bases and J dropped 1; count of bases not matched to a gene: 6. Here the CDR3 DNA reads TGCGCCAGCAGCTTGGCTAGCGGGGGGTCCGGATCCTACAATGAGCAGTTCTTC. Amino acids: CASSLASGGSGSYNEQFF.

The V and J genes are TRBV4-1 and TRBJ1-6, with D possibly being TRBD1 (5 bases). V gave up 1 base and J gave up 10 bases, with 11 bases separating them. CDR1 MGHRA and CDR2 YSYEKL come from the germline V gene. This CDR3 comprises 14 residues. The CDR3 spells CASSQGRVGSPLHF. The CDR3 DNA sequence: TGCGCCAGCAGCCAAGGCAGGGTTGGGTCACCCCTCCACTTT.